One sample yielded the 22 T cell receptor beta chains listed below, sequenced in a study of T-cell memory formation after mild COVID-19. MiXCR was run by TCRdb on the 5' RACE reads, yielding one entry per CDR3 protein. The sample lists tens of thousands of distinct CDR3 sequences, about 15% seen once, with around 31% in the top ten. The specimen sequenced was PBMCs or a T cell subset sorted from them (not recorded which). These receptors were collected from an adult woman who had mild COVID-19 (a few samples of this study predate the infection). Cell type and time point are not known.

The chain uses TRBV7-9 and TRBJ2-7, with D perhaps matching TRBD2 (6 bases). The CDR3 loop spans 13 amino acids. V shed 5 bases and J shed 3 bases, with 11 bases lying between them. Germline CDR1 is SEHNR and CDR2 is FQNEAQ (reference sequence). DNA of the CDR3: TGTGCCAGCAGCCCCCGGGGGATCTACGAGCAGTACTTC. The encoded protein is CASSPRGIYEQYF.

A few counts support this clonotype. As DNA, the CDR3 is TGTGCCAGTAGTATACTCGGGCCCTATGAGGCCAACGTCCTGACTTTC. It codes for CASSILGPYEANVLTF. The chain uses TRBV19 and TRBJ2-6; D is undetermined. The CDR3 is 16 residues long. Germline assignment: CDR1 LNHDA and CDR2 SQIVND (reference sequence). Between the trimmed V and J ends, which lost 2 bases and 6 bases, there was a span of 14 bases.

This clonotype was detected only a few times. The V gene is TRBV4-1, the J gene TRBJ2-1; 7 bases fit TRBD2. Germline assignment: CDR1 MGHRA and CDR2 YSYEKL. V was clipped by 6 bases and J by 1 base; unmatched bases: 6. CDR3 length: 15 residues. CDR3 protein: CASSFSGLSYNEQFF. In DNA, the CDR3 is TGCGCCAGCAGTTTTAGCGGGCTTTCCTACAATGAGCAGTTCTTC.

DNA of the CDR3: TGCAGCGTACTAGGAGGGGAGAACTATGGCTACACCTTC. Translated, it gives CSVLGGENYGYTF. The chain couples TRBV29-1 to TRBJ1-2; possible D gene TRBD1, 5 bases. V was pared by 6 bases and J by 2 bases, with 13 bases between. The CDR3 is 13 residues long. Germline loops: CDR1 SQVTM, CDR2 ANQGSEA.

This clonotype was recorded a few times. The rearrangement uses TRBV9 and TRBJ2-7; no firm D call. V was pared by 2 bases and J by 2 bases, with 11 bases between. The CDR3 is 14 residues long. CDR1 and CDR2 from the germline V gene are SGDLS and YYNGEE. The DNA for the CDR3 is TGTGCCAGCAGCGTGGTCGCGTCCACCTACGAGCAGTACTTC. This encodes CASSVVASTYEQYF.

V and J are TRBV19 and TRBJ1-1; D perhaps matches TRBD1 (5 bases). Trimming removed 6 bases from V and 5 bases from J, with 16 bases in between. The CDR3 runs to 14 residues. Germline CDR1 LNHDA, CDR2 SQIVND (reference sequence). In nucleotides, the CDR3 is TGTGCCAGTAGGCCGGAATACGGGGGAACTGAAGCTTTCTTT. Translation gives CASRPEYGGTEAFF.

The chain couples TRBV11-3 to TRBJ2-1; 11 bases line up with TRBD2. Germline assignment: CDR1 SGHNT and CDR2 YENEEA. The CDR3 is made up of 15 amino acids. V lost 5 bases and J lost 7; bases outside the gene matches: 7. The CDR3 spells CASSLLSGGANEQFF. CDR3 nucleotides: TGTGCCAGCAGCCTCCTTAGCGGGGGGGCAAATGAGCAGTTCTTC.

The sample holds many counts of this clonotype. The J gene is TRBJ2-4, the V gene TRBV11-1; TRBD2 matches 11 bases. The CDR3 has 16 amino acids. Germline V lookup: CDR1 SGHAT, CDR2 FQDESV (reference sequence). V gave up 2 bases and J gave up 7 bases; unmatched junction bases: 7. The CDR3 loop reads CASSLTSGGLRNIQYF. CDR3 DNA sequence: TGTGCCAGCAGCTTAACTAGCGGGGGATTAAGGAACATTCAGTACTTC.

This clonotype was recorded a few times. This sequence joins TRBV28 and TRBJ2-3; 11 bases map to TRBD2. V shed 3 bases, J shed 2 bases, and the junction held 10 bases outside the gene matches. The germline gives CDR1 MDHEN, CDR2 SYDVKM. The CDR3 covers 18 residues. The CDR3 here is CASSFRSLAGGPTDTQYF. The CDR3 coding sequence is TGTGCCAGCAGTTTCCGTAGTTTAGCGGGAGGGCCCACAGATACGCAGTATTTT.

Only a few counts were recorded for this clonotype. Since no conserved phenylalanine or tryptophan closes the CDR3, a read error is the likely cause. The DNA is left out, because the CDR3 cannot be placed on it with certainty; the CDR3 is given as TCRdb lists it. This chain connects TRBV28 to TRBJ2-1. The germline V gene has CDR1 MDHEN and CDR2 SYDVKM. From its first to its last residue, the CDR3 has 9 amino acids. CDR3 protein: CASSLLINI.

Many counts were recorded for this clonotype. The chain carries TRBV3-1 and TRBJ2-1; 15 nucleotides agree with TRBD2. Unmatched junction bases numbered 3, after V lost 1 base and J lost 8 bases. The CDR3 is 16 residues long. The germline gives CDR1 LGHDT, CDR2 YNNKEL (reference sequence). CDR3 loop: CASSQAGTSGRYEQFF. Here the CDR3 DNA reads TGTGCCAGCAGCCAAGCCGGGACTAGCGGGAGGTATGAGCAGTTCTTC.

V is TRBV24-1 and J is TRBJ2-5; 8 bases align to TRBD1. Per the germline V gene, CDR1 is KGHDR and CDR2 is SFDVKD. The CDR3 covers 15 residues. Trimming at V came to 3 bases and at J to 2 bases, leaving 4 bases not matched to a gene. The CDR3 protein is CATSDAGGWQETQYF. Written as DNA, the CDR3 is TGTGCCACCAGTGATGCAGGGGGCTGGCAAGAGACCCAGTACTTC.

This clonotype occurred many times. The V call is TRBV11-2, the J call TRBJ2-7, with D maybe TRBD1 (5 bases). This CDR3 spans 13 amino acids. Trimming took 5 bases from V and 3 from J, leaving 11 bases between them. Germline CDR1 and CDR2: SGHAT and FQNNGV. The CDR3 loop reads CASSITGDYEQYF. The CDR3 DNA is TGTGCCAGCAGCATCACAGGAGACTACGAGCAGTACTTC.

This clonotype qualifies as large. This chain uses TRBV7-2 with TRBJ2-7; 7 bases line up with TRBD1. Germline values: CDR1 SGHTA, CDR2 FQGNSA. V dropped 6 bases and J dropped 2; count of bases not matched to a gene: 10. This CDR3 is built from 15 residues. CDR3 sequence: CASRSTGTDAYEQYF. The DNA for the CDR3 is TGTGCCAGCAGGTCTACCGGGACAGACGCCTACGAGCAGTACTTC.

This clonotype was picked up many times. This chain uses TRBV12-3 or TRBV12-4 with TRBJ2-3; unclear D gene. V was shortened by 4 bases and J by 0 bases, with 11 bases between the two germline ends. The CDR3 extends over 15 amino acids. CDR3 nucleotides: TGTGCCAGCAGTTCGACCATTCGAAGCACAGATACGCAGTATTTT. Protein: CASSSTIRSTDTQYF.

The chain carries TRBV4-1 and TRBJ2-2; tentatively, D is TRBD1 or TRBD2 (6 bases each). This CDR3 is 14 amino acids long. Germline CDR1 reads MGHRA; CDR2 reads YSYEKL. Trimming stripped 2 bases from V and 9 bases from J, with 13 bases between. The CDR3 reads CASSQRGAFRELFF. In DNA, the CDR3 is TGCGCCAGCAGCCAAAGGGGGGCGTTCCGGGAGCTGTTTTTT.

This clonotype occurred a few times. V usage is TRBV7-9 and J usage is TRBJ2-5; no reliable D call. The CDR3 spans 12 residues. Germline values: CDR1 SEHNR, CDR2 FQNEAQ (reference sequence). V was pared by 8 bases and J by 5 bases, with 12 bases between. In DNA, the CDR3 is TGTGCCAGCGGGCTCGTTGATGAGACCCAGTACTTC. Protein product: CASGLVDETQYF.

This clonotype was picked up a small number of times. The chain employs TRBV11-2 and TRBJ1-1, with TRBD1 matching over 9 bases. There are 17 residues in the CDR3. The germline V gene has CDR1 SGHAT and CDR2 FQNNGV. Germline trimming cut 0 bases from V and 4 bases from J; bases unmatched to any gene: 9. CDR3 region: CASSLDPGQGRITEAFF. CDR3 DNA: TGTGCCAGCAGCTTAGATCCGGGACAGGGACGCATCACTGAAGCTTTCTTT.

J is TRBJ2-7 and V is TRBV4-2, with D possibly being TRBD2 (5 bases). The CDR3 length is 14 residues. V was cut by 0 bases and J by 2 bases, with 8 bases left in between. CDR1 is LGHNA and CDR2 is YNFKEQ in the germline V gene. The CDR3 DNA follows: TGTGCCAGCAGCCAAGATGGAGGTGCCTACGAGCAGTACTTC. Translating it yields CASSQDGGAYEQYF.

This clonotype was recorded at least ten times. The chain is built from TRBV6-4 and TRBJ2-1; D may be TRBD2 (6 bases). There are 15 residues in the CDR3. In germline, CDR1 is MRHNA, CDR2 SNTAGT. V was shortened by 0 bases and J by 4 bases, with 10 bases between the two germline ends. The CDR3 region is CASSDSSGSYNEQFF. DNA of the CDR3: TGTGCCAGCAGTGACTCTAGCGGCTCTTACAATGAGCAGTTCTTC.

V and J are TRBV12-3 or TRBV12-4 and TRBJ1-1; D possibly corresponds to TRBD1 (5 bases). The CDR3 totals 14 residues. V lost 6 bases to trimming and J lost 1 base, with 12 bases between them. The CDR3: CASRLGQGNTEAFF. The CDR3 DNA is TGTGCCAGCAGACTCGGGCAGGGGAACACTGAAGCTTTCTTT.

The CDR3 spells CASSRQGLETEAFF. DNA of the CDR3: TGTGCCAGCAGTCGACAGGGGTTGGAGACTGAAGCTTTCTTT. V usage is TRBV27 and J usage is TRBJ1-1, with 8 bases aligning to TRBD1. J lost 5 bases, V lost 5 bases, and 7 bases had no gene match. Per germline, CDR1 MNHEY and CDR2 SMNVEV (reference sequence). This CDR3 comprises 14 residues.